In this sample, the clone carrying this T cell receptor (beta chain) turned up a few times. The target antigen is unknown. This clone may be a read error of a much larger clone one base away. Time point: newly diagnosed GD, antithyroid drugs for less than 3 months. Extracted RNA from PBMCs served as the source of the TCR library. Investigators report Graves' disease was diagnosed under American Thyroid Association guidelines. Both iRepertoire HTBI primers and Arm-PCR of CDR3 regions were used to build the TCR beta libraries. Each CDR3 protein is one row after TCRdb ran MiXCR on the multiplex PCR reads. The table shows a few hundred thousand distinct CDR3 sequences, with 20% occurring only once. This sample is drawn from a study of regulatory T cells in long-lasting Graves disease. Study information: Recently diagnosed Graves' patients had received antithyroid drugs for under 3 months.

CDR3 length equals 13 residues. The V gene's germline CDR1 is MNHEY and CDR2 SVGEGT. V gave up 6 bases and J gave up 5 bases, with 13 bases separating them. Study-level results: A limited number of samples was an acknowledged limitation. The study found persistent patients shared more public clonotypes (over 2,500) than new patients (about 880).

The chain joins TRBV6-2 or TRBV6-3 to TRBJ1-1; perhaps TRBD1 as D (5 bases). This sequence originates from a female donor with Graves disease. Sample: peripheral blood mononuclear cells (PBMCs), taken at new diagnosis, from a patient treated with antithyroid drugs. The CDR3 region is CASSTGRATEAFF. CDR3 nucleotides: TGTGCCAGCAGCACGGGCAGGGCGACTGAAGCTTTCTTT.